This TCR beta chain is drawn from a study of vaccination effects on CD4 cells after COVID-19 (dated by TCRdb to 2021 to 2024). About the study as a whole: Each participant got two doses of an mRNA SARS-CoV-2 vaccine, either BNT162b2 or mRNA-1273. SARS-CoV-2 spike-specific CD4+ TCR repertoires were compared before and after mRNA vaccination in COVID-19 convalescent patients and in infection-naive vaccine recipients. A total of 10 COVID-19 convalescent patients and 4 SARS-CoV-2-naive healthy vaccine recipients were included in the full study. Cultures from other donors in the study were sequenced with the Oncomine TCR Beta short-read assay on an Illumina iSeq 100.

What the work shows at the level of the full study, not this receptor alone: Only a small number of convalescent patients were included, and no early post-infection timepoints were available, which limited the study. Both infection-induced and vaccine-induced clones contracted markedly at late post-vaccination timepoints, which is consistent with waning T cell responses. In healthy vaccine recipients, vaccine-induced clones were almost all SARS-CoV-2 mono-reactive, with only 1 of 255 being cross-reactive with common cold coronaviruses.

Library preparation employed the immunoSEQ multiplex PCR assay. DNA from the cultured, isolated CD4+ T cells was subjected to TCR beta CDR3 sequencing. The study's own analysis went as follows. Non-productive TCR sequences were removed, reads were trimmed to the CDR3 region, and CDR3s of at least 7 amino acids were retained. Antigen-specific clonotypes were identified using the MANAFEST web app by comparison of expansion in peptide wells against reference cultures. To be called positive, a clone needed expansion at FDR<0.05 compared with the reference and with all other wells, an odds ratio greater than 5, and a frequency greater than 0.1% in two replicate wells. A clonotype was called cross-reactive if it was significantly expanded both in SARS-CoV-2 spike wells and in at least one common cold coronavirus spike condition. CDR3 similarity was assessed by Levenshtein distance using the stringdist R package, and unrooted trees were constructed with ape in R 3.6.1. TCRdb's version of the immuneACCESS table is confined to in-frame rearrangements and falls short of the full clone set. An unresolved V gene accounts for under half of the shortfall where checked; the remainder is of unknown origin. V, J and clone size derive from that table, while D and trimming were established from the DNA sequence. Present in this sample are about 52,000 clones, about four fifths of which were seen just once. The ten biggest clones cover more than 5% of the sample.

Trimming at the junction amounts to 2 bases on V and 0 bases on J, and the germline ends lie 8 bases apart. The CDR3 numbers 15 residues from cysteine through phenylalanine. Only the CDR3 portion is preserved as DNA: 45 bases, with reading frame beginning at the first base. Notes on this clone: Its antigen is still unknown. No base-level quality is on record; no much larger clone is a single base apart.

To identify antigen-specific CD4+ T cell clonotypes by their expansion, the ViraFEST assay first stimulated PBMC with viral peptide pools and then applied TCR sequencing. After more than 9 days of culture, CD4+ T cells were isolated with the EasySep CD4+ T cell isolation kit. Healthy vaccine recipients had no prior SARS-CoV-2 infection, confirmed by negative nucleocapsid antibodies before and after vaccination. Each well held 2 million to 2.5 million PBMC cultured in IMDM containing about 5.4% human AB serum, approximately 10 IU/ml IL-2 and gentamicin, along with about 9.3 ug/ml peptides. Half of the culture medium was replaced with fresh IL-2-containing medium on days 3 and 7. Unless otherwise noted, each peptide stimulation condition was cultured in triplicate wells. Using Ficoll-Paque Plus gradient centrifugation, PBMC were separated from whole blood and then either used fresh or cryopreserved at -140C. The overlapping peptide pools covered the spike proteins of SARS-CoV-2 and of the common cold coronaviruses HCoV-NL63, HCoV-OC43 and HCoV-229E. The QIAamp micro DNA kit was used to extract genomic DNA from the cultured CD4+ T cells.

Sequencing used CD4+ T cells from PBMCs cultured with HCoV-OC43 spike peptides, obtained before COVID-19 vaccination. This specimen's cell subset or site label, per the study, means: HCoV-OC43 spike overlapping peptide pool stimulation. The clonotype was recovered from a human donor who received a COVID-19 vaccine. The V and J genes are TRBV23-1 and TRBJ1-5; a weak D assignment points to TRBD1 (5 bases agree). TRBV23-1 qualifies as an ORF whose function is uncertain. The nucleotides read TGCGCCAGCAGTCAAGCGGACACTAGCAATCAGCCCCAGCATTTT. Its translation is CASSQADTSNQPQHF.